The rows below give T cell receptor beta chains drawn from one sample of a study of blood T cell repertoires in COVID-19. The method was immunoSEQ multiplex PCR; TCRdb's version includes in-frame clones alone and lacks a portion of them. This repertoire shows 200,000 to 250,000 clones, 86% found once; its top ten account for around 2.2%. The sample taken for sequencing was peripheral blood. The receptors here all came from a man between 25 and 39 years old who had recovered from COVID-19. The CDR3 runs from the conserved cysteine through the conserved F or W.

15,TRBV11-2,TRBJ2-5,CASSPTGGRAETQYF
16,TRBV6-6,TRBJ2-7,CASRAGRAGGFYEQYF
17,TRBV7-9,TRBJ2-7,CASSLGLAGGPPYEQYF
14,TRBV5-1,TRBJ2-7,CASTQVGGTDEQYF
19,TRBV7-9,TRBJ2-7,CASSLAGIPRGGGRQKEYF
14,TRBV6-1,TRBJ1-2,CASSDLLRGEGYTF
13,TRBV7-2,TRBJ2-1,CASSLGQGIEQFF
16,TRBV6-1,TRBJ2-1,CASSEETGEPYNEQFF
15,TRBV18,TRBJ2-5,CASSPPGGGRETQYF
14,TRBV6-5,TRBJ1-1,CASSPRRGVAEAFF
13,TRBV27,TRBJ1-1,CASSKGGFTEAFF
12,TRBV12-3/TRBV12-4,TRBJ1-2,CASSTQGGGYTF
16,TRBV18,TRBJ2-1,CASSPYGTSGYNEQFF
13,TRBV5-6,TRBJ1-2,CASSLWGVYGYTF
14,TRBV5-1,TRBJ2-5,CASSPTGVQETQYF
13,TRBV3-1/TRBV3-2,TRBJ2-7,CASGQGAPGEQYF
15,TRBV19,TRBJ2-5,CASSGLGQREETQYF
13,TRBV5-1,TRBJ1-6,CASSRDSNSPLHF
13,TRBV20-1,TRBJ2-3,CSASRGSTDTQYF
16,TRBV7-2,TRBJ1-2,CASSPDRGFIDYGYTF
16,TRBV18,TRBJ1-4,CASSTTPGQGKEKLFF
16,TRBV6-4,TRBJ2-5,CANQRGAYFLQETQYF
11,TRBV18,TRBJ2-7,CASSPQYEQYF
15,TRBV15,TRBJ2-3,CATSRDRGSAVTQYF
13,TRBV30,TRBJ2-4,CAWRREGLNIQYF
14,TRBV15,TRBJ1-2,CATSRATGRNGYTF
14,TRBV5-1,TRBJ2-2,CASSRDSNTGELFF
14,TRBV5-4,TRBJ2-3,CASSPDGSTDTQYF